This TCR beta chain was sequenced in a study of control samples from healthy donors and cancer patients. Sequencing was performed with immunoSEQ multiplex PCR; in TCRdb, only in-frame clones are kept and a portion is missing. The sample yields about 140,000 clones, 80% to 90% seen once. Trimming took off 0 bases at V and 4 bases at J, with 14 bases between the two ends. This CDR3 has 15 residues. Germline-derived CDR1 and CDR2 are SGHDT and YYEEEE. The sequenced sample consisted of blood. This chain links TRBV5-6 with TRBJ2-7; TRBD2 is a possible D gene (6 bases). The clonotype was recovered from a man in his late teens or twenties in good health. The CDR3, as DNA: TGTGCCAGCAGCTTGGTGCGGGGCTACCCATACGAGCAGTACTTC. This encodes CASSLVRGYPYEQYF.